This T cell receptor (beta chain) was captured in a study of PD-1 blockade in classical Hodgkin lymphoma. Time point given: cycle 4 day 1 (C4D1), after five to seven weeks of nivolumab. Patients all relapsed after autologous stem cell transplantation, and there was variation in brentuximab vedotin exposure. Magnetic negative selection purified CD4+ T cells from thawed PBMCs. Only in-frame clones appear in the TCRdb table, and some are missing; sequencing was by immunoSEQ multiplex PCR. The profile covers roughly 20,000 clones, with 70% to 75% appearing a single time and around 2.6% taken by the ten largest. Broader study findings: Later analyses included only patients treated at least 1 year post-ASCT. Healthy donors were reported to have higher baseline TCR diversity than newly diagnosed patients. Similar baseline diversity was found in complete responders and newly diagnosed patients. There was a significant rise in CD4+ TCR diversity by C4D1, with no such rise for CD8+.

In its sample, this clone was seen a few times. Its antigen is still unknown. The CDR3 sequence is 14 residues long. Germline trimming cut 1 base from V and 3 bases from J; bases unmatched to any gene: 2. The germline V gene encodes CDR1 SGHNT and CDR2 YYREEE (reference sequence). V and J are TRBV5-4 and TRBJ2-5; TRBD2 aligns across 8 bases. The source material was CD4+ T cells from blood, sampled before the fourth cycle of nivolumab. The receptor was isolated from a human donor with classical Hodgkin lymphoma. CDR3 in amino acids: CASSLSRGEETQYF. The CDR3 bases are TGTGCCAGCAGCTTGTCGCGGGGGGAAGAGACCCAGTACTTC.